The entry below describes one T cell receptor (beta chain). The antigen is undetermined. These data originate in a study of vaccination effects on CD4 cells after COVID-19. Study summary: A few convalescent patients underwent early and late post-vaccination sampling. Post-vaccine specimens were collected at a median of 72 days following the second dose.

CD4+ T cells were isolated after around ten days of culture. PCR showed that the person got SARS-CoV-2 infection at some point between March and December 2020. Either the BNT162b2 or mRNA-1273 vaccine was given to participants in two doses. Cultures got half-medium changes with IL-2 on days 3 and 7. Study results and limitations: Substantial clonal contraction characterized both infection- and vaccine-induced clones late after vaccination.

The assay was immunoSEQ multiplex PCR, and TCRdb's table has in-frame clones only and misses some. The table has 45,000 to 55,000 clones, under 85% seen once; the top ten hold roughly 5.4%. This sample comprised CD4+ T cells from PBMCs cultured without peptide, obtained after COVID-19 vaccination. This receptor was taken from a human donor who had a prior SARS-CoV-2 infection.

The CDR3 protein is CASSTRSGTGTIKNIQYF. CDR3 nucleotides: TGTGCCAGCAGCACAAGGTCCGGGACAGGGACTATTAAAAACATTCAGTACTTC. The chain has TRBV7-2 and TRBJ2-4; 9 nucleotides match TRBD1. The CDR3 length is 18 residues. Germline-derived CDR1 and CDR2 are SGHTA and FQGNSA. V dropped 5 bases and J dropped 4; count of bases not matched to a gene: 15.